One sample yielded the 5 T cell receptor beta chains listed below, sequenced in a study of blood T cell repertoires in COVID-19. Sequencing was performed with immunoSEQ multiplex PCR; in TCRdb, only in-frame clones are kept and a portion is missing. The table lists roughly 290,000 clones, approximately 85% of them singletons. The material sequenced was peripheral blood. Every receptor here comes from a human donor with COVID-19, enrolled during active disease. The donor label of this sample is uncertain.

CDR3 coding DNA: TGTGCCAGCAGCGCCGTAGAATTGAGCTACACTGAAGCTTTCTTT. Amino acids: CASSAVELSYTEAFF. The chain joins TRBV28 to TRBJ1-1; the D is unclear. This CDR3 spans 15 amino acids. Germline CDR1 MDHEN, CDR2 SYDVKM. The V end lost 6 bases, the J end lost 3 bases, and 17 bases lay between the germline ends.

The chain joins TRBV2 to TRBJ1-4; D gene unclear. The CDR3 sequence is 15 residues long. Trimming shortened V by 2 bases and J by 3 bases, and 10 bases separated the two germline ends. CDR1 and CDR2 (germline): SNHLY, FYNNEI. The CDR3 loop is CASSEWRRANEKLFF. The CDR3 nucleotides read TGTGCCAGCAGTGAATGGCGGCGGGCTAATGAAAAACTGTTTTTT.

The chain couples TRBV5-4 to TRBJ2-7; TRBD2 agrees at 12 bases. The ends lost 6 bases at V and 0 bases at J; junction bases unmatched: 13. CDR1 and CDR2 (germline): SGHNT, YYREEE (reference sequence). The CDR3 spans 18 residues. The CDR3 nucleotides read TGTGCCAGCACCCCCCGACTAGCGGGAGTCTCGGGCTCCTACGAGCAGTACTTC. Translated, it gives CASTPRLAGVSGSYEQYF.

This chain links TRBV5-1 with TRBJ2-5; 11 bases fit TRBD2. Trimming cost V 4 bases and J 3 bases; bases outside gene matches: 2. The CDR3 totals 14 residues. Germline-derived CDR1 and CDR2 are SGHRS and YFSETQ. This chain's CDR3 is CASSTGLAEETQYF. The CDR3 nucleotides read TGCGCCAGCAGCACGGGACTAGCGGAAGAGACCCAGTACTTC.

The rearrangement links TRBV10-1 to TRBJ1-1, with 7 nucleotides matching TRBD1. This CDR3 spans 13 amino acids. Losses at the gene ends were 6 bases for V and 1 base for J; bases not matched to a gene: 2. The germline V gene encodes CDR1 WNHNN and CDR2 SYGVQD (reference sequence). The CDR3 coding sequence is TGCGCCAGCAGGACAGGGAGGAACACTGAAGCTTTCTTT. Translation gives CASRTGRNTEAFF.